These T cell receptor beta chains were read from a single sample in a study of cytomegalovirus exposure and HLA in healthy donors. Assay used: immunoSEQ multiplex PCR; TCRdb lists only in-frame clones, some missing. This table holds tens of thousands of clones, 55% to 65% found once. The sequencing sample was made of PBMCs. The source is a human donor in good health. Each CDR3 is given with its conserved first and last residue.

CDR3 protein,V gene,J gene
CASSTSRGPGNTIYF,TRBV28,TRBJ1-3
CASSARDSHSGANVLTF,TRBV5-5,TRBJ2-6
CATSRVARDGYGYTF,TRBV15,TRBJ1-2
CASSPSGGGLGTQYF,TRBV7-2,TRBJ2-5
CASSQRTGSDSNQPQHF,TRBV11-3,TRBJ1-5
CASSVSPGTNTGELFF,TRBV7-7,TRBJ2-2
CASSLETTGSGNYGYTF,TRBV5-4,TRBJ1-2
CASSSRDRPEQKLFF,TRBV7-9,TRBJ1-4
CASRRQGGSEQYF,TRBV2,-
CASSLTPGGVKNIQYF,TRBV5-1,TRBJ2-4
CASSEYSRANQPQHF,TRBV6-1,TRBJ1-5
CATSIISSGGTYGYTF,TRBV15,TRBJ1-2
CASSSRTGDHGYTF,TRBV7-8,TRBJ1-2
CASSSQGYEQYF,TRBV7-9,TRBJ2-7
CASKGGGTSSYNEQFF,TRBV5-4,TRBJ2-1
CASSQGQGATNEKLFF,TRBV4-1,TRBJ1-4
CASSQDFGTAEKLFF,TRBV4-3,TRBJ1-4
CASSLGVQGSTDTQYF,TRBV11-2,TRBJ2-3
CASSVGTLVPLRTDTQYF,TRBV9,TRBJ2-3
CASSPAGSNQPQHF,TRBV7-9,TRBJ1-5
CATSRDPGRGRDGYTF,TRBV15,TRBJ1-2
CASGQGHIQYF,TRBV6-1,TRBJ2-4
CASVSGGVSNYGYTF,TRBV19,TRBJ1-2
CASSEQGSRYNEQFF,TRBV19,TRBJ2-1
CASSLDLAGGLAARELFF,TRBV11-2,TRBJ2-2
CASSLMAGGPTYEQYF,TRBV7-3,TRBJ2-7
CASPPGPGTGGGYTF,TRBV7-9,TRBJ1-2
CASSPIGSDRPLMNTEAFF,TRBV27,TRBJ1-1
CASSPQGTPSTDTQYF,TRBV7-9,TRBJ2-3
CASSPTRQGGYGYTF,TRBV11-2,TRBJ1-2
CAWSVNPGGTGDYTEAFF,TRBV30,TRBJ1-1
CAWSASGWRQPQHF,TRBV30,TRBJ1-5
CASSISGGTPGNEQFF,TRBV19,TRBJ2-1
CAWSPPGIHEAFF,TRBV30,TRBJ1-1
CASSKESRGGQYEQYF,TRBV21-1,TRBJ2-7
CASSQYGQGNEQYF,TRBV7-8,-